The 26 T cell receptor beta chains below were found in one sample sequenced in a study of blood T cell repertoires in COVID-19. Produced via immunoSEQ multiplex PCR; TCRdb's table is partial and in-frame only. The sample comprises 300,000 to 400,000 clones, about 90% of which are singletons, and roughly 6.6% rests with the top ten. Sequencing was carried out using peripheral blood. The origin of the receptors is an older woman with COVID-19, enrolled during active disease.

The chain carries TRBV29-1 and TRBJ1-2; D not certain. Germline assignment: CDR1 SQVTM and CDR2 ANQGSEA. CDR3 size: 9 residues. Trimming shortened V by 5 bases and J by 8 bases, and 6 bases separated the two germline ends. The CDR3 DNA reads as TGCAGCGTTCTAGAGGGCTACACCTTC. Its protein is CSVLEGYTF.

The DNA for the CDR3 is TGCGCCAGCAGCTTCCCAGACAGGAACACTGAAGCTTTCTTT. Its translation is CASSFPDRNTEAFF. This chain connects TRBV5-1 to TRBJ1-1; D is possibly TRBD1 (5 bases). This CDR3 region has 14 residues. Germline loops: CDR1 SGHRS, CDR2 YFSETQ. V was shortened by 2 bases and J by 1 base, with 9 bases between the two germline ends. Complete variable domain (other parts from reference TRBV5-1 and TRBJ1-1): KAGVTQTPRYLIKTRGQQVTLSCSPISGHRSVSWYQQTPGQGLQFLFEYFSETQRNKGNFPGRFSGRQFSNSRSEMNVSTLELGDSALYLCASSFPDRNTEAFFGQGTRLTVV.

The chain couples TRBV19 to TRBJ2-6; a weak D match, TRBD1 (7 bases). The CDR3 runs 16 residues. V gave up 5 bases and J gave up 2 bases, with 13 bases separating them. The germline CDR1 and CDR2 sequences are LNHDA and SQIVND (reference sequence). CDR3 nucleotide sequence: TGTGCCAGTAGTCGGCAGGGGGGTCCTGGGGCCAACGTCCTGACTTTC. Amino acid sequence: CASSRQGGPGANVLTF.

The chain couples TRBV28 to TRBJ2-5, with TRBD1 as a possible D gene (5 bases). Germline lookup yields CDR1 MDHEN and CDR2 SYDVKM. This CDR3 contains 15 residues. The germline V and J ends were trimmed by 7 bases and 0 bases, with 15 bases remaining between them. CDR3 DNA sequence: TGTGCCAGCATTTTTGGGAAGGGGTACCAAGAGACCCAGTACTTC. Translation: CASIFGKGYQETQYF.

This rearrangement joins TRBV19 to TRBJ1-1, with a possible D match to TRBD1 (5 bases). The V and J ends lost 4 bases and 0 bases respectively, with 18 bases between them. Germline-derived CDR1 and CDR2 are LNHDA and SQIVND (reference sequence). The CDR3 has 17 amino acids. The chain's CDR3 is CASSSPPDRGMNTEAFF. The DNA for the CDR3 is TGTGCCAGTAGTAGCCCTCCGGACCGGGGGATGAACACTGAAGCTTTCTTT.

The sample holds a few counts of this clone. This rearrangement joins TRBV9 to TRBJ2-3, with 7 bases lining up with TRBD2. The CDR3 length is 15 residues. Germline values: CDR1 SGDLS, CDR2 YYNGEE. The V segment lost 3 bases and the J segment 2 bases; nucleotides outside the gene matches: 6. For the CDR3, the DNA is TGTGCCAGCAGCGCCGGGGGGACCTACACAGATACGCAGTATTTT. This gives the protein CASSAGGTYTDTQYF.

This clone was recorded a few times. This rearrangement joins TRBV15 to TRBJ2-7; TRBD1 agrees at 8 bases. J gave up 1 base and V 1 base, and 3 bases lay outside the gene matches. The CDR3 is made up of 15 amino acids. Germline CDR1 is LNHNV and CDR2 is YYDKDF (reference sequence). The CDR3 sequence is CATSRVQGASYEQYF. For the CDR3, the DNA is TGTGCCACCAGCAGAGTTCAGGGGGCATCCTACGAGCAGTACTTC.

In the case of this clone: Other nucleotide sequences in the sample specify the same CDR3. V is TRBV27 and J is TRBJ1-1; no definite D call. The V and J ends lost 6 bases and 2 bases respectively, with 4 bases between them. In germline, CDR1 is MNHEY, CDR2 SMNVEV (reference sequence). The length of the CDR3 is 11 residues. The CDR3 reads CASRSNTEAFF. CDR3 nucleotides: TGTGCCAGCAGGTCTAACACTGAAGCTTTCTTT.

The chain has TRBV20-1 and TRBJ1-2; no definite D call. The length of the CDR3 is 11 residues. Between the trimmed V and J ends, which lost 1 base and 5 bases, there was a span of 5 bases. CDR1 DFQATT and CDR2 SNEGSKA come from the germline V gene (reference sequence). The CDR3 spells CSARVVYGYTF. CDR3 in DNA: TGCAGTGCTAGAGTCGTGTATGGCTACACCTTC.

This rearrangement joins TRBV7-2 to TRBJ1-4; 8 bases agree with TRBD1. The V segment lost 1 base and the J segment 8 bases; nucleotides outside the gene matches: 6. CDR1 is SGHTA, CDR2 FQGNSA, per germline. The CDR3 consists of 15 residues. The CDR3 loop reads CASSLVSRGREKLFF. The CDR3 DNA sequence: TGTGCCAGCAGCTTAGTATCCAGGGGGCGAGAAAAACTGTTTTTT.

The rearrangement uses TRBV30 and TRBJ1-2; D possibly corresponds to TRBD1 (5 bases). V was pared by 0 bases and J by 2 bases, with 16 bases between. The CDR3 is made up of 16 amino acids. Germline V lookup: CDR1 GTSNPN, CDR2 SVGIG (reference sequence). The CDR3 bases are TGTGCCTGGAGTGTACAAGGGGACGGGGGGAACTATGGCTACACCTTC. Its protein product is CAWSVQGDGGNYGYTF. Variable domain in full (rest from reference TRBV30 and TRBJ1-2): SQTIHQWPATLVQPVGSPLSLECTVEGTSNPNLYWYRQAAGRGLQLLFYSVGIGQISSEVPQNLSASRPQDRQFILSSKKLLLSDSGFYLCAWSVQGDGGNYGYTFGSGTRLTVV.

V is TRBV27 and J is TRBJ2-1; 8 bases agree with TRBD1. Germline CDR1 MNHEY, CDR2 SMNVEV (reference sequence). Trimming removed 5 bases from V and 4 bases from J; junction bases left unmatched: 10. The CDR3 length is 16 residues. The CDR3 region is CASSPLVGQGYNEQFF. The CDR3 DNA follows: TGTGCCAGCAGTCCTTTGGTAGGACAGGGATACAATGAGCAGTTCTTC.

V usage is TRBV7-9 and J usage is TRBJ2-5, with TRBD2 identical over 7 bases. CDR1 and CDR2 from the germline V gene are SEHNR and FQNEAQ (reference sequence). The V segment lost 5 bases and the J segment 5 bases; nucleotides outside the gene matches: 5. CDR3 length equals 13 residues. CDR3 sequence (DNA): TGTGCCAGCAGCAAGGGAGGGCGGGAGACCCAGTACTTC. As protein: CASSKGGRETQYF.

J is TRBJ2-1 and V is TRBV5-1, with a possible D match to TRBD1 (6 bases). Deletions cut 0 bases from V and 8 bases from J, with 18 bases between. Germline loops: CDR1 SGHRS, CDR2 YFSETQ. The CDR3 covers 16 residues. The CDR3 DNA follows: TGCGCCAGCAGCTTGGGAGGCGCAGGGGTGATCGATGAGCAGTTCTTC. Translation: CASSLGGAGVIDEQFF.

CDR3 DNA: TGTGCCAGCAGCCAAGATCCCGGACATACCCTCTACGAGCAGTACTTC. This gives the protein CASSQDPGHTLYEQYF. The rearrangement joins TRBV3-1 (or the pseudogene TRBV3-2) to TRBJ2-7, with D maybe TRBD1 (5 bases). Germline V gene lookup returns CDR1 LGHDT and CDR2 YNNKEL (reference sequence). Trimming removed 0 bases from V and 3 bases from J, with 15 bases in between. The CDR3 is made up of 16 amino acids.

The V call is TRBV11-2, the J call TRBJ2-3; tentative D call: TRBD2 (5 bases). The V and J ends lost 4 bases and 5 bases respectively, with 13 bases between them. CDR3 length: 14 amino acids. Germline values: CDR1 SGHAT, CDR2 FQNNGV. The CDR3 here is CASSYRAEGDTQYF. As DNA, the CDR3 is TGTGCCAGCAGCTACCGGGCCGAGGGAGATACGCAGTATTTT.

This chain links TRBV6-5 with TRBJ1-1; D ambiguous. V was pared by 0 bases and J by 5 bases, with 7 bases between. CDR1 and CDR2 (germline): MNHEY, SVGAGI. This CDR3 has 13 amino acids. Here the CDR3 DNA reads TGTGCCAGCAGTTACTCGGGGAGGACTGAAGCTTTCTTT. Protein: CASSYSGRTEAFF.

The rearrangement uses TRBV30 and TRBJ1-1; TRBD1 matches at 8 bases. Germline V gene data show CDR1 as GTSNPN and CDR2 as SVGIG (reference sequence). The CDR3 covers 14 residues. Trimming at V came to 2 bases and at J to 6 bases, leaving 8 bases not matched to a gene. This CDR3 reads CAWSQDREYPEAFF. The DNA for the CDR3 is TGTGCCTGGAGTCAGGACAGGGAGTACCCTGAAGCTTTCTTT.

V gene TRBV5-8 combines with J gene TRBJ1-1, with TRBD1 matching 7 bases. Germline trimming cut 4 bases from V and 8 bases from J; bases unmatched to any gene: 5. Germline V gene lookup returns CDR1 SGHTS and CDR2 YDEGEE. CDR3 length: 12 residues. This chain's CDR3 is CASSITGQEAFF. The CDR3 DNA reads TGTGCCAGCAGCATCACGGGACAGGAAGCTTTCTTT.

This chain connects TRBV5-4 to TRBJ2-3, with D possibly TRBD1 on 6 matching bases. Germline CDR1 is SGHNT and CDR2 is YYREEE (reference sequence). Trimming removed 5 bases at V and 2 bases at J, with 15 bases between. The CDR3 has 15 amino acids. The CDR3 coding sequence is TGTGCCAGCAGTACAGGGTCGGCGCACACAGATACGCAGTATTTT. Amino acids: CASSTGSAHTDTQYF.

This clone was seen only a few times. The identical CDR3 is also encoded by other nucleotide sequences in the sample. The chain links TRBV5-1 to TRBJ1-1, with a tentative D call TRBD1 (5 bases). This CDR3 has 14 residues. Trimming cost V 3 bases and J 1 base, with 10 bases left between them. CDR1 SGHRS and CDR2 YFSETQ come from the germline V gene. CDR3 sequence reads: CASSSSGGNTEAFF. CDR3 in DNA: TGCGCCAGCAGCTCCTCCGGGGGGAACACTGAAGCTTTCTTT.

The CDR3 here is CSVRTGGDGYTF. CDR3 DNA sequence: TGCAGCGTCCGGACAGGGGGAGATGGCTACACCTTC. The rearrangement joins TRBV29-1 to TRBJ1-2, with TRBD1 identical over 10 bases. Germline values: CDR1 SQVTM, CDR2 ANQGSEA. The CDR3 is 12 amino acids. V lost 6 bases and J lost 6; bases outside the gene matches: 4.

The chain uses TRBV12-3 or TRBV12-4 and TRBJ1-2; no clear D. Trimming stripped 1 base from V and 13 bases from J, with 13 bases between. This CDR3 spans 12 amino acids. CDR3 region: CASSLVLARSTF. In DNA, the CDR3 is TGTGCCAGCAGTTTAGTCTTAGCCCGCAGCACCTTC.

The CDR3 region is CASGLLGYRTDLNTEAFF. CDR3 nucleotide sequence: TGTGCTAGTGGCTTATTGGGGTACCGGACAGACCTAAACACTGAAGCTTTCTTT. This chain uses TRBV12-5 with TRBJ1-1; maybe TRBD1 (6 bases). The germline gives CDR1 LGHNT, CDR2 FRNRAP. The CDR3 consists of 18 residues. The V and J ends lost 6 bases and 2 bases respectively, with 25 bases between them. Supplemented by reference TRBV12-5 and TRBJ1-1, the full variable domain reads DARVTQTPRHKVTEMGQEVTMRCQPILGHNTVFWYRQTMMQGLELLAYFRNRAPLDDSGMPKDRFSAEMPDATLATLKIQPSEPRDSAVYFCASGLLGYRTDLNTEAFFGQGTRLTVV.

This clone was found once. The chain uses TRBV30 and TRBJ1-1; a possible D gene is TRBD1 (5 bases). Trimming took off 5 bases at V and 2 bases at J, with 9 bases between the two ends. The CDR3 runs 12 residues. Germline CDR1 is GTSNPN and CDR2 is SVGIG (reference sequence). CDR3 loop: CAWEQENTEAFF. In nucleotides, the CDR3 is TGTGCCTGGGAACAGGAAAACACTGAAGCTTTCTTT.

The rearrangement uses TRBV7-8 and TRBJ2-1; 7 nucleotides agree with TRBD2. J gave up 7 bases and V 3 bases, and 15 bases lay outside the gene matches. The CDR3 consists of 17 residues. Per the germline V gene, CDR1 is SGHVS and CDR2 is FQNEAQ. As DNA, the CDR3 is TGTGCCAGCAGCTTGGGTGGGGGGGATTCAAGTGAGAATGAGCAGTTCTTC. Translation: CASSLGGGDSSENEQFF.